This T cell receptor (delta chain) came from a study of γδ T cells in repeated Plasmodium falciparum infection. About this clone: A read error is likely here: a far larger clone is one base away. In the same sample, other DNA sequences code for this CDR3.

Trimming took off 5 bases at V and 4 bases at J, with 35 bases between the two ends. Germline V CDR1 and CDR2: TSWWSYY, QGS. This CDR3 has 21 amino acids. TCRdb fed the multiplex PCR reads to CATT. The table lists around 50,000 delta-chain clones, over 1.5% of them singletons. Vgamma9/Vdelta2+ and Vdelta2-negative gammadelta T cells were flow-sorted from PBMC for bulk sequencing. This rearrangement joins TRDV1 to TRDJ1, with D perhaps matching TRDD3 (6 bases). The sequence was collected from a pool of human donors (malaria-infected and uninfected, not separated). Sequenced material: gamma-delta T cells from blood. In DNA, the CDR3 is TGTGCTCTTGGGAAATACCGTCCGAACTATGGGGGGTACGAGGGGTTCGATAAACTCATCTTT. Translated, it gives CALGKYRPNYGGYEGFDKLIF.